The rows below give T cell receptor beta chains drawn from one sample of a study of blood T cell repertoires in COVID-19. Produced via immunoSEQ multiplex PCR; TCRdb's table is partial and in-frame only. The table lists 100,000 to 110,000 clones, about 80% of them singletons, with around 30% in the top ten. The sequenced material came from peripheral blood. Receptors originate from a man aged 65-85 years with active or convalescent COVID-19. The CDR3 runs from the conserved cysteine through the conserved F or W. The D gene is left open where the match is weak. Clone size is shown for a subset of rows, as once, few, many or a class of expanded clone.

TRBJ2-5,NA,NA,TRBV28,CASSFGGPQETQYF,TGTGCCAGCAGTTTCGGGGGTCCCCAAGAGACCCAGTACTTC
TRBJ2-1,NA,NA,TRBV28,CASSSGLYNEQFF,TGTGCCAGCAGTTCGGGACTGTACAATGAGCAGTTCTTC
TRBJ1-6,NA,NA,TRBV7-6,CASSLMRGGGYNSPLHF,TGTGCCAGCAGCTTAATGAGGGGAGGCGGCTATAATTCACCCCTCCACTTT
TRBJ1-2,TRBD1,NA,TRBV5-1,CASSLDRGLSSGYTF,TGCGCCAGCAGCCTCGACAGGGGCCTATCTTCTGGCTACACCTTC
TRBJ2-2,TRBD2,NA,TRBV2,CASSPGGRANTGELFF,TGTGCCAGCAGCCCCGGGGGGAGGGCTAACACCGGGGAGCTGTTTTTT
TRBJ1-2,NA,NA,TRBV29-1,CSVEVYARYGYTF,TGCAGCGTTGAGGTGTACGCGAGATATGGCTACACCTTC
TRBJ1-2,NA,NA,TRBV9,CASSVARVGGYTF,TGTGCCAGCAGCGTAGCCAGGGTTGGTGGCTACACCTTC
TRBJ2-7,TRBD1,NA,TRBV5-6,CASSPKGTGVYEQYF,TGTGCCAGCAGCCCGAAGGGGACAGGGGTCTACGAGCAGTACTTC
TRBJ2-3,NA,NA,TRBV5-4,CASSLGAAGADTQYF,TGTGCCAGCAGCTTGGGGGCCGCCGGGGCAGATACGCAGTATTTT
TRBJ1-6,TRBD1,NA,TRBV7-6,CASSSSDREVGSPLHF,TGTGCCAGCAGCTCGTCGGACAGGGAGGTGGGTTCACCCCTCCACTTT
TRBJ2-3,NA,NA,TRBV6-5,CATEAAGTQYF,TGTGCCACCGAGGCGGCGGGTACGCAGTATTTT
TRBJ2-2,TRBD2,few,TRBV2,CASSPLAANTGELFF,TGTGCCAGCAGCCCACTAGCGGCGAACACCGGGGAGCTGTTTTTT
TRBJ1-1,NA,NA,TRBV2,CASLSDGGWENTEAFF,TGTGCCAGCCTCTCCGACGGGGGGTGGGAGAACACTGAAGCTTTCTTT
TRBJ1-1,NA,NA,TRBV7-6,CASSLRQRSEAFF,TGTGCCAGCAGCTTACGACAGCGCTCTGAAGCTTTCTTT
TRBJ2-1,TRBD2,NA,TRBV11-3,CASSSAGGSVNEQFF,TGTGCCAGCAGCTCAGCGGGGGGCTCGGTAAATGAGCAGTTCTTC
TRBJ2-5,TRBD2,once,TRBV29-1,CSVGLAGGGETQYF,TGCAGCGTTGGCCTAGCGGGGGGGGGAGAGACCCAGTACTTC
TRBJ2-7,TRBD1,NA,TRBV28,CASSTSTGVEQYF,TGTGCCAGCAGTACCTCGACAGGGGTCGAGCAGTACTTC
TRBJ2-3,TRBD2,few,TRBV24-1,CATSDFRLDGTRTDTQYF,TGTGCCACCAGTGATTTTCGCCTGGACGGGACTAGAACGGATACGCAGTATTTT
TRBJ2-7,TRBD2,NA,TRBV13,CASSSVSGSIYEQYF,TGTGCCAGCAGCTCTGTTAGCGGGAGCATCTACGAGCAGTACTTC
TRBJ1-2,NA,NA,TRBV24-1,CATSETEYGYTF,TGTGCCACCAGTGAGACAGAGTATGGCTACACCTTC
TRBJ2-2,TRBD2,NA,TRBV11-2,CASSLQAGANTGELFF,TGTGCCAGCAGCTTACAAGCGGGGGCGAACACCGGGGAGCTGTTTTTT
TRBJ1-3,TRBD1,NA,TRBV7-9,CASIGTAGNTIYF,TGTGCCAGCATCGGGACAGCTGGAAACACCATATATTTT
TRBJ1-3,NA,NA,TRBV2,CASRLSSGNTIYF,TGTGCCAGCCGGTTGAGCTCTGGAAACACCATATATTTT
TRBJ1-2,NA,once,TRBV13,CASSLSENGYTF,TGTGCCAGCAGCTTATCAGAAAATGGCTACACCTTC
TRBJ2-7,TRBD1,NA,TRBV27,CASSAGTGRNEQYF,TGTGCCAGCAGTGCCGGGACAGGGCGGAACGAGCAGTACTTC
TRBJ1-5,NA,NA,TRBV18,CASSPGVGPNQPQHF,TGTGCCAGCTCACCCGGGGTAGGGCCCAATCAGCCCCAGCATTTT
TRBJ2-2,TRBD1,NA,TRBV30,CAWSAQGANTGELFF,TGTGCCTGGAGTGCGCAGGGGGCGAACACCGGGGAGCTGTTTTTT
TRBJ1-3,NA,many,TRBV7-9,CASSRRDSGNTIYF,TGTGCCAGCAGTCGGAGGGATTCTGGAAACACCATATATTTT
TRBJ2-1,TRBD2,NA,TRBV7-2,CASSPIAGEYNEQFF,TGTGCCAGCAGCCCAATAGCGGGGGAGTACAATGAGCAGTTCTTC
TRBJ2-7,NA,NA,TRBV7-2,CASSLVGAPYEQYF,TGTGCCAGCAGCTTGGTAGGGGCGCCCTACGAGCAGTACTTC
TRBJ2-5,TRBD2,NA,TRBV4-1,CASSQGGTSGKETQYF,TGCGCCAGCAGCCAAGGTGGGACTAGCGGGAAAGAGACCCAGTACTTC
TRBJ1-2,NA,NA,TRBV20-1,CSARRYRGYTF,TGCAGTGCCCGGAGGTACCGTGGCTACACCTTC
TRBJ1-3,NA,NA,TRBV30,CAWSGGEVSGNTIYF,TGTGCCTGGAGTGGGGGCGAAGTCTCTGGAAACACCATATATTTT
TRBJ2-1,NA,NA,TRBV24-1,CATSDSSGYYNEQFF,TGTGCCACCAGTGATAGTAGCGGATATTACAATGAGCAGTTCTTC
TRBJ1-1,TRBD1,once,TRBV19,CASSPGTVYNILGTEAFF,TGTGCCAGTAGCCCCGGGACAGTCTACAATATTTTGGGCACTGAAGCTTTCTTT
TRBJ2-5,NA,NA,TRBV11-1,CASSPEWAETQYF,TGTGCCAGCAGCCCTGAATGGGCGGAGACCCAGTACTTC
TRBJ1-1,TRBD1,NA,TRBV2,CARGQLNTEAFF,TGTGCCAGGGGACAGTTGAACACTGAAGCTTTCTTT
TRBJ2-3,TRBD2,NA,TRBV18,CASSTGLAGVTDTQYF,TGTGCCAGCTCAACCGGACTAGCGGGAGTCACAGATACGCAGTATTTT
TRBJ1-3,TRBD1,NA,TRBV11-3,CASSAGTAAKDRTIYF,TGTGCCAGCAGCGCCGGGACAGCCGCTAAGGACCGCACCATATATTTT
TRBJ1-1,NA,NA,TRBV7-2,CASSLVVGGPNTEAFF,TGTGCCAGCAGCTTAGTGGTTGGAGGCCCCAACACTGAAGCTTTCTTT
TRBJ1-1,NA,NA,TRBV29-1,CSVVDTNTEAFF,TGCAGCGTCGTTGACACGAACACTGAAGCTTTCTTT
TRBJ1-6,NA,NA,TRBV7-9,CASASPGPGNSPLHF,TGTGCCAGCGCCAGCCCTGGCCCGGGTAATTCACCCCTCCACTTT
TRBJ1-1,TRBD1,NA,TRBV7-3,CASSQGAGNTEAFF,TGTGCCAGCAGCCAGGGGGCGGGGAACACTGAAGCTTTCTTT
TRBJ2-7,NA,NA,TRBV18,CASSSENYEQYF,TGTGCCAGCTCTAGCGAAAACTACGAGCAGTACTTC
TRBJ1-5,TRBD1,NA,TRBV6-6,CASSWGQGDRDQPQHF,TGTGCCAGCAGCTGGGGACAGGGAGATCGGGATCAGCCCCAGCATTTT
TRBJ1-1,NA,NA,TRBV13,CAAAGDQNTEAFF,TGTGCCGCAGCGGGGGACCAGAACACTGAAGCTTTCTTT
TRBJ2-3,TRBD1,NA,TRBV4-3,CASSLVLGTGGDTQYF,TGCGCCAGCAGCCTGGTTTTGGGGACAGGGGGGGATACGCAGTATTTT
TRBJ2-4,NA,NA,TRBV18,CASSPDFKNIQYF,TGTGCCAGCTCACCCGACTTCAAAAACATTCAGTACTTC
TRBJ2-7,NA,once,TRBV7-7,CASSRGGLPGQDYEQYF,TGTGCCAGCAGCAGGGGGGGATTGCCGGGACAGGACTACGAGCAGTACTTC
TRBJ2-3,NA,NA,TRBV3-1/TRBV3-2,CASSQDLWGRRTDTQYF,TGTGCCAGCAGCCAAGATCTGTGGGGGCGGAGGACAGATACGCAGTATTTT
TRBJ2-7,TRBD2,NA,TRBV3-1/TRBV3-2,CASSQPTSGSAGEQYF,TGTGCCAGCAGCCAACCGACTAGCGGGAGTGCTGGCGAGCAGTACTTC
TRBJ2-3,NA,NA,TRBV27,CASSFISTDTQYF,TGTGCCAGCAGTTTTATTAGCACAGATACGCAGTATTTT
TRBJ2-1,TRBD1,NA,TRBV7-6,CASSRDRVNEQFF,TGTGCCAGCAGCCGGGACAGGGTCAATGAGCAGTTCTTC
TRBJ1-1,TRBD1,NA,TRBV6-5,CASMRGHTEAFF,TGTGCCAGCATGAGGGGGCATACTGAAGCTTTCTTT
TRBJ2-7,TRBD1,NA,TRBV9,CASSSGTGEGIEQYF,TGTGCCAGCAGCTCAGGGACAGGGGAAGGGATCGAGCAGTACTTC
TRBJ1-2,NA,NA,TRBV11-2,CASSLGGGGYGYTF,TGTGCCAGCAGCCTGGGGGGGGGCGGCTATGGCTACACCTTC
TRBJ2-7,TRBD2,NA,TRBV6-5,CASSYRTSGYPYEQYF,TGTGCCAGCAGTTACAGGACTAGCGGGTATCCCTACGAGCAGTACTTC
TRBJ2-3,NA,NA,TRBV7-9,CASSSPTGGDTDTQYF,TGTGCCAGCAGCTCTCCCACCGGGGGAGACACAGATACGCAGTATTTT